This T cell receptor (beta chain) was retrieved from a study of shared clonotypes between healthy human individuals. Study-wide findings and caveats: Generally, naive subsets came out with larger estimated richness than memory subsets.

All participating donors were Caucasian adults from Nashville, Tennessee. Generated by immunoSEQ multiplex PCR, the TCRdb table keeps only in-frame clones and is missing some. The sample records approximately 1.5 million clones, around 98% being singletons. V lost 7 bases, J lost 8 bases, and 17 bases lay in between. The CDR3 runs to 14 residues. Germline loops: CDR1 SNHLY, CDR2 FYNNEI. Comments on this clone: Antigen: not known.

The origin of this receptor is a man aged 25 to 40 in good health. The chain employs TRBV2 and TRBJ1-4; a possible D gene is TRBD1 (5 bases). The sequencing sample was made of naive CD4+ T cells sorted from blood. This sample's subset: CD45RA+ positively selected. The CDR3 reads CASTKGTFGEKLFF. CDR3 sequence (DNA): TGTGCCAGCACCAAGGGGACCTTCGGAGAAAAACTGTTTTTT.